These T cell receptor beta chains were read from a single sample in a study of T-cell memory formation after mild COVID-19. Each CDR3 protein is one row after TCRdb ran MiXCR on the 5' RACE reads. The data contain roughly 450,000 distinct CDR3 sequences, 15% to 20% of them singletons. Sequenced: PBMCs or a T cell subset sorted from them (not recorded which). The receptor set was obtained from an adult woman who had mild COVID-19 (a few samples of this study predate the infection). Cell type and time point are not known. CDR3s include the opening cysteine and the closing phenylalanine or tryptophan. The D gene is left open where the match is weak. Only part of the rows carry a size: once, few, many, or a class if the clone is expanded.

-	TRBV25-1	many	TRBJ1-1	TGTGCCAGCAGTGACACGTCTGGGGAAGCTTTCTTT	CASSDTSGEAFF
-	TRBV30	few	TRBJ1-2	TGTGCCTGGAGTGTACAATGGGGAAGCTATGGCTACACCTTC	CAWSVQWGSYGYTF
TRBD1	TRBV7-2	-	TRBJ1-5	TGTGCCAGCAGCCCCACCTCCGGGACAGGGAATCAGCCCCAGCATTTT	CASSPTSGTGNQPQHF
TRBD1	TRBV6-1	-	TRBJ1-2	TGTGCCAGCAGTGAAGATCCCCGGACAGGGCGGGCTAACTATGGCTACACCTTC	CASSEDPRTGRANYGYTF
-	TRBV7-6	-	TRBJ1-1	TGTGCCAGCACCGAAAACCAGGGTACTGAAGCTTTCTTT	CASTENQGTEAFF
TRBD1	TRBV24-1	-	TRBJ2-5	TGTGCCACCAGTGACCTGTCTACAGGGGGAGAAGGAGAGACCCAGTACTTC	CATSDLSTGGEGETQYF
TRBD2	TRBV7-2	few	TRBJ2-5	TGTGCCAGCAGCTTAGACCCACTAGCGGGAGAAGAGAGGGATTTAGAGACCCAGTACTTC	CASSLDPLAGEERDLETQYF
TRBD1	TRBV27	-	TRBJ1-1	TGTGCCAGCAGTTTCTGGCCAGGGGGCGACACTGAAGCTTTCTTT	CASSFWPGGDTEAFF
-	TRBV6-6	-	TRBJ2-7	TGTGCCAGCAGTCCCGACTCGGGGGAGCAGTACTTC	CASSPDSGEQYF
TRBD1	TRBV10-3	-	TRBJ2-7	TGTGCCAGTTGGGACAGCTACGAGCAGTACTTC	CASWDSYEQYF
-	TRBV12-3/TRBV12-4	-	TRBJ1-1	TGTGCCAGCAGTGGGGGGGACGATTGGAACACTGAAGCTTTCTTT	CASSGGDDWNTEAFF
TRBD1	TRBV5-5	many	TRBJ2-7	TGTGCCAGCAGCTGGACAGGGGGCTCCTACGAGCAGTACTTC	CASSWTGGSYEQYF
TRBD2	TRBV5-1	many	TRBJ2-3	TGCGCCAGCAGCCCCCCCGGGACTAGCGGCACAGATACGCAGTATTTT	CASSPPGTSGTDTQYF
-	TRBV11-2	few	TRBJ1-6	TGTGCCAGCAGCCGGACAGACCGTAATTCACCCCTCCACTTT	CASSRTDRNSPLHF
-	TRBV6-5	many	TRBJ2-2	TGTGCCAGCAGTAAAGCGGAACGTACGAACACCGGGGAGCTGTTTTTT	CASSKAERTNTGELFF
-	TRBV19	few	TRBJ2-3	TGTGCCAGTAGTATCGGGGGCACAGATACGCAGTATTTT	CASSIGGTDTQYF
-	TRBV7-2	few	TRBJ2-7	TGTGCCAGCAGCTTTGGGGGTGGATCCTACGAGCAGTACTTC	CASSFGGGSYEQYF
TRBD2	TRBV7-9	few	TRBJ2-1	TGTGCCAGCAGCTTAGGTAGCGGGGTAAATGAGCAGTTCTTC	CASSLGSGVNEQFF
-	TRBV3-1	-	TRBJ1-5	TGTGCCAGCAGCCAAGAATGGAATCAGCCCCAGCATTTT	CASSQEWNQPQHF
-	TRBV15	-	TRBJ2-1	TGTGCCACCAGCAGGGAAACACTGAGCTCCTACAATGAGCAGTTCTTC	CATSRETLSSYNEQFF
-	TRBV6-5	-	TRBJ2-4	TGTGCCAGCAGCCGTTCAGGGCGGAACGGGATTCAGTACTTC	CASSRSGRNGIQYF
-	TRBV15	-	TRBJ2-3	TGTGCCACCAGCAGCTCATCTAGGCGGATCACAGATACGCAGTATTTT	CATSSSSRRITDTQYF
-	TRBV5-1	-	TRBJ1-5	TGCGCCAGCAGCTTGGGGGGCCCTAGCAATCAGCCCCAGCATTTT	CASSLGGPSNQPQHF
-	TRBV5-8	many	TRBJ1-5	TGTGCCAGCAGCTTCCATAGCAATCAGCCCCAGCATTTT	CASSFHSNQPQHF
-	TRBV12-2	-	TRBJ2-7	TGTGCAAGTCGCTCAAGCGGACAGGGGGGTTACGAGCAGTACTTC	CASRSSGQGGYEQYF
TRBD2	TRBV18	-	TRBJ2-1	TGTGCCAGCTCACCGCGTGGGCGGGGGGGCCGTGATGAGCAGTTCTTC	CASSPRGRGGRDEQFF
-	TRBV19	-	TRBJ2-7	TGTGCCAGTAGAAGAGCTCGGGCTACTACCTACGAGCAGTACTTC	CASRRARATTYEQYF
TRBD2	TRBV20-1	-	TRBJ2-1	TGCAGTGCCCCCCATGCGGGGGGGCCCTATGAGCAGTTCTTC	CSAPHAGGPYEQFF
-	TRBV18	-	TRBJ2-4	TGTGCCAGCTCACCAGGAGAGGGAAACATTCAGTACTTC	CASSPGEGNIQYF
-	TRBV2	few	TRBJ2-7	TGTGCCAGCAGTGAGACGGTACAACGGCAGTACTTC	CASSETVQRQYF
-	TRBV2	-	TRBJ2-5	TGTGCCAGCAGTGAAGAGGGACGGCCCCAAGAGACCCAGTACTTC	CASSEEGRPQETQYF
-	TRBV30	few	TRBJ2-1	TGTGCCTGGAGTGAGTCAGGTAGGGAGCAGTTCTTC	CAWSESGREQFF
-	TRBV6-6	few	TRBJ1-2	TGTGCCAGCAGTTCCCAAAACAGGGCCTCCATTTACGGCTACACCTTC	CASSSQNRASIYGYTF
TRBD1	TRBV12-3/TRBV12-4	few	TRBJ2-5	TGTGCCAGCAGTTTTTACTCGGGACAGGGCCAAGAGACCCAGTACTTC	CASSFYSGQGQETQYF
-	TRBV4-2	few	TRBJ1-4	TGTGCCAGCAGCCAACCTGAAGGGGGAAATGAAAAACTGTTTTTT	CASSQPEGGNEKLFF
-	TRBV4-2	few	TRBJ1-1	TGTGCCAGCAGCCAAGATCTTTGGGTTCGGACTGAAGCTTTCTTT	CASSQDLWVRTEAFF
TRBD2	TRBV11-2	-	TRBJ2-7	TGTGCCAGCATACCGGGACTAGCGGCGTACGAGCAGTACTTC	CASIPGLAAYEQYF
TRBD1	TRBV3-1	few	TRBJ1-1	TGTGCCAGCAGCCAAGACCGGATGGGACAGCCGAACACTGAAGCTTTCTTT	CASSQDRMGQPNTEAFF
-	TRBV7-7	few	TRBJ2-5	TGTGCTAGCAGCAGTGGACTGTTGGAGACCCAGTACTTC	CASSSGLLETQYF
-	TRBV30	few	TRBJ1-1	TGTGCCTTGGGGGCCCGGAACACTGAAGCTTTCTTT	CALGARNTEAFF
TRBD1	TRBV7-2	-	TRBJ2-1	TGTGCCAGCAGCCCGATGGGACAGATCAACAATGAGCAGTTCTTC	CASSPMGQINNEQFF
TRBD1	TRBV19	-	TRBJ2-7	TGTGCCAGTACCCGTGGGGACAGACATTCCTACGAGCAGTACTTC	CASTRGDRHSYEQYF
-	TRBV5-4	few	TRBJ2-3	TGTGCCAGCAGCCAAGTACAGGGAGCTCTCACAGATACGCAGTATTTT	CASSQVQGALTDTQYF
-	TRBV12-3/TRBV12-4	few	TRBJ2-7	TGTGCCAGCAGTTTAAAGTGGGGCTACGAGCAGTACTTC	CASSLKWGYEQYF
TRBD1	TRBV20-1	few	TRBJ2-7	TGCAGTGCTAGAGGGACAGGGGGCCCTAGCTCCTACGAGCAGTACTTC	CSARGTGGPSSYEQYF
-	TRBV5-5	few	TRBJ2-3	TGTGCCAGCAGCTTGGGACTAGAGGCCACAGATACGCAGTATTTT	CASSLGLEATDTQYF
TRBD1	TRBV7-9	-	TRBJ1-2	TGTGCCAGCGCAACCGGGACAGTTGGTTTATCGGGTGGCTACACCTTC	CASATGTVGLSGGYTF
-	TRBV20-1	-	TRBJ1-1	TGCACCGGATGGGGGTTTAACACTGAAGCTTTCTTT	CTGWGFNTEAFF
-	TRBV5-6	-	TRBJ1-1	TGTGCCAGCAGCCTTGGTGGGCCGTATTGGGAAGCTTTCTTT	CASSLGGPYWEAFF
-	TRBV4-1	-	TRBJ1-5	TGCGCCAGCAGCCGATCACCCAGGGACGGCAATCAGCCCCAGCATTTT	CASSRSPRDGNQPQHF
-	TRBV12-3/TRBV12-4	many	TRBJ2-5	TGTGCCAGCAGCCTATATGGGGAGACCCAGTACTTC	CASSLYGETQYF
TRBD2	TRBV4-3	many	TRBJ2-1	TGCGCCAGCAGCCAAGATCAGACTAGCGGGAGTAAGTTCTTC	CASSQDQTSGSKFF
TRBD1	TRBV24-1	-	TRBJ2-3	TGTGCCACCAGTGATTTACGAGGGGGCGCGAATACGCAGTATTTT	CATSDLRGGANTQYF
TRBD2	TRBV18	few	TRBJ2-3	TGTGCCAGCTCCCCCTTGGCGGGGGGGAGCACAGATACGCAGTATTTT	CASSPLAGGSTDTQYF
-	TRBV6-5	-	TRBJ2-1	TGTGCCAGCAGCCTCAGGCTTGGGAGTAATGAGCAGTTCTTC	CASSLRLGSNEQFF
-	TRBV12-3/TRBV12-4	-	TRBJ2-2	TGTGCCAGCAGTTTACAGCCGAACACCGGGGAGCTGTTTTTT	CASSLQPNTGELFF
TRBD1	TRBV18	few	TRBJ1-1	TGTGCCAGCTCCCCTACCGGACAGGGGCACATTGGGTCTGAAGCTTTCTTT	CASSPTGQGHIGSEAFF
TRBD1	TRBV12-3/TRBV12-4	-	TRBJ1-5	TGTGCCAGCAGTCACGGGACAGGATCGGCTCAGCCCCAGCATTTT	CASSHGTGSAQPQHF
TRBD2	TRBV10-3	few	TRBJ2-3	TGTGCCATCAGTGATCCGGCGGGGGTAGCGGGAGGGCCGAGCGGAGATACGCAGTATTTT	CAISDPAGVAGGPSGDTQYF